The clone carrying this TCR beta chain was seen a handful of times. These data are taken from a study of T-cell reconstitution after alpha-beta-depleted transplantation in children. Germline CDR1 and CDR2: MNHNS and SASEGT. V lost 5 bases to trimming and J lost 4 bases, with 11 bases between them. This CDR3 is 13 amino acids long. Preparation of the TCRbeta library was carried out with unique molecular identifiers. MiXCR was run by TCRdb on the PCR reads, yielding one entry per CDR3 protein. The sample has about 610,000 distinct CDR3 sequences; more than 9% are singletons. This sequence originates from a human donor who donated a stem cell graft to a child with acute myeloid leukemia. J is TRBJ2-5 and V is TRBV6-1; D gene ambiguous. Sequenced here: PBMCs from the stem cell graft donor, sampled from the stem cell graft. In DNA, the CDR3 is TGTGCCAGCAGTAATGGGGTTGTAGAGACCCAGTACTTC. It encodes CASSNGVVETQYF.